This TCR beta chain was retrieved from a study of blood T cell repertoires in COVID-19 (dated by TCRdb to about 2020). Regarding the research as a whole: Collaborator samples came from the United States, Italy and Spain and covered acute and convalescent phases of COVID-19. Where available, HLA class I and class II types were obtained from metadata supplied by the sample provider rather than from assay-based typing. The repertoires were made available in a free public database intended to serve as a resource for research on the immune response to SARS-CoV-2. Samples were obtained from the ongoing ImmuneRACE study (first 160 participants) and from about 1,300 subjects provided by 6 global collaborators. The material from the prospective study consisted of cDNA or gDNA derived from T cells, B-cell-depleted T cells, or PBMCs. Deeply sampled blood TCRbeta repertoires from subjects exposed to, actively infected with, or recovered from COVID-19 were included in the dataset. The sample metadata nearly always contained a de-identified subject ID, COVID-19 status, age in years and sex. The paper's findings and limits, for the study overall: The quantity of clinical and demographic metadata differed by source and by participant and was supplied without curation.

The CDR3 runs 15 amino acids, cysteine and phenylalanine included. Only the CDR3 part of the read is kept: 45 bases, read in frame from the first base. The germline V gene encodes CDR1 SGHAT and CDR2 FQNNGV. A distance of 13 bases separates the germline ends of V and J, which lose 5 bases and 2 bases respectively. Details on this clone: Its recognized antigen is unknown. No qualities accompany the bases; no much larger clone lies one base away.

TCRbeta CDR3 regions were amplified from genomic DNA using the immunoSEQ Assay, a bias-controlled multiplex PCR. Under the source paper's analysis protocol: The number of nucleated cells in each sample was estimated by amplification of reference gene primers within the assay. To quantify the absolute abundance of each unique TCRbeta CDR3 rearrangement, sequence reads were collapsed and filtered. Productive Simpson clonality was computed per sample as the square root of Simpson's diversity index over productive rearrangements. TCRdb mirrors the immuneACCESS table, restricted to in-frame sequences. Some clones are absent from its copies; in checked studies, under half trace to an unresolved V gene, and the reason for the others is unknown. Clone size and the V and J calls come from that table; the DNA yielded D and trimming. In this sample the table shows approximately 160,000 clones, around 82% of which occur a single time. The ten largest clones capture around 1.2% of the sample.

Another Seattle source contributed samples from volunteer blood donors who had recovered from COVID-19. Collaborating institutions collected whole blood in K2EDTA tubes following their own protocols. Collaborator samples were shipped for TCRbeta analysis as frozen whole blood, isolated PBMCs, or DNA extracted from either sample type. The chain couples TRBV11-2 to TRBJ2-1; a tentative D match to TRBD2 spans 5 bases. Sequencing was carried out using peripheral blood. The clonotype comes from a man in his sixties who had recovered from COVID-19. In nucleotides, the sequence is TGTGCCAGCAGCCCGCCATTGCGGGCCTACAATGAGCAGTTCTTC. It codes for CASSPPLRAYNEQFF.